This is a list of T cell receptor beta chains from one sample in a study of CD4+ T cells in melanoma. Sequencing used immunoSEQ multiplex PCR; TCRdb keeps in-frame clones, though not all of them. The sample includes about 10,000 clones, roughly two thirds of them seen just once. The sequenced sample consisted of cells from a culture (not recorded whether cultured in vitro). The receptor set was obtained from a human donor with melanoma. Both conserved end residues are trimmed from each CDR3.

V gene	J gene	CDR3 protein
TRBV30	TRBJ2-3	AWGTGGGTDTQY
TRBV7-9	TRBJ2-2	ASSRTGELF
TRBV7-3	TRBJ2-5	ASSSGTSGVRETQY
TRBV15	TRBJ2-5	ATNKRDFMAGGKQETQY
TRBV11-3	TRBJ2-5	ASSQSGVKETQY
TRBV5-6	TRBJ2-7	ASSLAPVDEQY
TRBV11-2	TRBJ2-7	ASSLVGDRADEQY
TRBV11-1	TRBJ1-4	ASSHGGEANEKLF
TRBV18	TRBJ2-5	ASSSTLQETQY
TRBV18	TRBJ2-5	ASSKRQLAANSRETQY
TRBV28	TRBJ1-5	ASSFEGITRQPQH
TRBV18	TRBJ1-1	ASSRHREGTEAF
TRBV28	TRBJ2-2	ASSPNRGLDAGELF
TRBV10-3	TRBJ1-4	AISEGGAGEKLF
TRBV9	TRBJ2-2	ASSVATETGELF
TRBV6-1	TRBJ1-3	ASSDWAGRSSGNTIY
TRBV4-1	TRBJ1-4	ASSQDQAWGLGTNEKLF
TRBV11-1	TRBJ2-1	ASSRDRVRGNEQF
TRBV18	TRBJ1-1	ASSPRQNTEAF
TRBV6-5	TRBJ1-1	ASSYSGGSSEAF
TRBV2	TRBJ2-5	ASRLAGGAGRETQY
TRBV5-5	TRBJ1-2	ASSYRDRTHGYT
TRBV5-4	TRBJ2-2	ASSEQSTGELF
TRBV7-7	TRBJ2-1	ASSLSETGWQF
TRBV6-6	TRBJ1-6	ASSYGSGGHSPLH
TRBV7-9	TRBJ2-3	ASNKGGLSTDTQY
TRBV5-1	TRBJ1-5	ASSEGRNQPQH
TRBV5-1	TRBJ2-5	ASSSGLAGGRETQY
TRBV4-2	TRBJ2-7	ASSRGTGGLANSYEQY
TRBV6-1	TRBJ1-2	ASSEESSYGYT
TRBV5-1	TRBJ1-1	ASSPRRDSLNTEAF
TRBV10-2	TRBJ2-1	ASSGTGSYNEQF
TRBV20-1	TRBJ1-1	SARYRREAF
TRBV10-3	TRBJ2-7	AISVVKGIYEQY
TRBV5-1	TRBJ2-3	ASSLDLGADTQY
TRBV19	TRBJ2-7	ASSPATVSAEQY
TRBV7-3	TRBJ2-7	ASSLGLGSSYEQY
TRBV18	TRBJ1-3	ASSPSPQGNTIY
TRBV30	TRBJ2-3	AINRGGLSTDTQY
TRBV30	TRBJ1-1	AWRYSFGGTNTEAF
TRBV7-8	TRBJ2-1	ASSPGTTYNEQF
TRBV7-8	TRBJ1-5	ASSSGQLNQPQH
TRBV2	TRBJ2-7	ASGKREQY
TRBV7-9	TRBJ2-7	ASSLGWAGTAAYEQY
TRBV15	TRBJ1-2	ATQAGRGLGMVDGYT
TRBV2	TRBJ1-1	ASSEQGDTEAF
TRBV6-5	TRBJ2-7	ASSPSGGHIYEQY
TRBV11-2	TRBJ2-3	ASSFPESVVTDTQY